These T cell receptor beta chains were read from a single sample in a study of T cell changes during pregnancy in multiple sclerosis. The assay was immunoSEQ multiplex PCR, and TCRdb's table has in-frame clones only and misses some. This sample has around 39,000 clones, with approximately 92% found just once. Sequencing was carried out using PBMCs (not recorded whether the cells were cultured). These receptors were taken from a female donor with multiple sclerosis, enrolled in a pregnancy study. The CDR3 runs from the conserved cysteine through the conserved F or W. Each record gives: V gene, D gene, clone size, J gene, CDR3 protein, CDR3 DNA. The D gene is left open where the match is weak. Rows give clone size only sometimes, using once, few, many, or a class for an expanded clone.

v_call: TRBV2; d_call: TRBD2; clone_size: .; j_call: TRBJ2-6; cdr3_aa: CASSGGGVLTF; cdr3_nt: TGTGCCAGCAGTGGGGGGGGCGTCCTGACTTTC
v_call: TRBV19; d_call: .; clone_size: .; j_call: TRBJ2-7; cdr3_aa: CASSAPGPVSEQYF; cdr3_nt: TGTGCCAGTAGTGCCCCGGGCCCCGTCAGCGAGCAGTACTTC
v_call: TRBV6-1; d_call: TRBD1; clone_size: once; j_call: TRBJ1-2; cdr3_aa: CASSDRQGAVYGYTF; cdr3_nt: TGTGCCAGCAGTGATCGGCAGGGGGCAGTCTATGGCTACACCTTC
v_call: TRBV19; d_call: .; clone_size: .; j_call: TRBJ1-2; cdr3_aa: CASSIDGAGWQGYTF; cdr3_nt: TGTGCCAGTAGTATAGATGGGGCTGGATGGCAAGGCTACACCTTC
v_call: TRBV6-5; d_call: .; clone_size: .; j_call: TRBJ2-1; cdr3_aa: CASSYSYEGPYNEQFF; cdr3_nt: TGTGCCAGCAGTTACTCGTACGAGGGACCGTACAATGAGCAGTTCTTC
v_call: TRBV5-4; d_call: TRBD1; clone_size: .; j_call: TRBJ1-3; cdr3_aa: CASSSGGGTFSGNTIYF; cdr3_nt: TGTGCCAGCAGCTCAGGGGGCGGTACCTTCTCTGGAAACACCATATATTTT
v_call: TRBV27; d_call: .; clone_size: .; j_call: TRBJ2-7; cdr3_aa: CASRPEHAYEQYF; cdr3_nt: TGTGCCAGCAGGCCGGAACACGCCTACGAGCAGTACTTC
v_call: TRBV6-1; d_call: TRBD2; clone_size: few; j_call: TRBJ2-5; cdr3_aa: CASSRLAGDQETQYF; cdr3_nt: TGTGCCAGCAGCCGGCTAGCGGGAGACCAAGAGACCCAGTACTTC
v_call: TRBV18; d_call: .; clone_size: .; j_call: TRBJ2-5; cdr3_aa: CASSPGEETQYF; cdr3_nt: TGTGCCAGCTCACCGGGTGAAGAGACCCAGTACTTC
v_call: TRBV27; d_call: .; clone_size: .; j_call: TRBJ2-3; cdr3_aa: CASSLSWRGPLTDTQYF; cdr3_nt: TGTGCCAGCAGTTTATCGTGGAGGGGGCCCCTCACAGATACGCAGTATTTT
v_call: TRBV6-4; d_call: TRBD1; clone_size: .; j_call: TRBJ1-1; cdr3_aa: CASSSDRDTEAFF; cdr3_nt: TGTGCCAGCAGTTCCGACAGGGACACTGAAGCTTTCTTT
v_call: TRBV7-2; d_call: .; clone_size: .; j_call: TRBJ1-3; cdr3_aa: CASSLVGGSGNTIYF; cdr3_nt: TGTGCCAGCAGCTTAGTGGGGGGCTCTGGAAACACCATATATTTT
v_call: TRBV29-1; d_call: TRBD1; clone_size: .; j_call: TRBJ1-1; cdr3_aa: CSVEGDRVGTEAFF; cdr3_nt: TGCAGCGTTGAAGGGGACAGGGTGGGGACTGAAGCTTTCTTT
v_call: TRBV4-1; d_call: TRBD1; clone_size: .; j_call: TRBJ2-2; cdr3_aa: CASSQGQGATGELFF; cdr3_nt: TGCGCCAGCAGCCAAGGACAGGGGGCGACCGGGGAGCTGTTTTTT
v_call: TRBV6-5; d_call: .; clone_size: .; j_call: TRBJ2-1; cdr3_aa: CASRAYSEQFF; cdr3_nt: TGTGCCAGCAGGGCCTATTCCGAGCAGTTCTTC
v_call: TRBV28; d_call: TRBD1; clone_size: .; j_call: TRBJ2-7; cdr3_aa: CASSPPSDRELYEQYF; cdr3_nt: TGTGCCAGCAGTCCTCCGTCGGACAGGGAGTTGTACGAGCAGTACTTC
v_call: TRBV5-1; d_call: TRBD1; clone_size: .; j_call: TRBJ1-5; cdr3_aa: CASSSGQGDQPQHF; cdr3_nt: TGCGCCAGCAGCTCGGGACAGGGGGATCAGCCCCAGCATTTT
v_call: TRBV6-5; d_call: TRBD1; clone_size: .; j_call: TRBJ2-7; cdr3_aa: CASSPRRDRTYEQYF; cdr3_nt: TGTGCCAGCAGTCCCCGCCGGGACAGGACCTACGAGCAGTACTTC
v_call: TRBV10-2; d_call: .; clone_size: .; j_call: TRBJ1-2; cdr3_aa: CASRDVVLDGYTF; cdr3_nt: TGCGCCAGCAGGGACGTAGTTTTGGATGGCTACACCTTC
v_call: TRBV13; d_call: TRBD1; clone_size: .; j_call: TRBJ2-5; cdr3_aa: CASSLQTGAQETQYF; cdr3_nt: TGTGCCAGCAGCTTACAGACAGGGGCCCAAGAGACCCAGTACTTC
v_call: TRBV5-4; d_call: .; clone_size: .; j_call: TRBJ2-1; cdr3_aa: CASSGTGGLFWFF; cdr3_nt: TGTGCCAGCAGCGGCACCGGGGGGCTCTTCTGGTTCTTC
v_call: TRBV19; d_call: .; clone_size: medium-sized; j_call: TRBJ2-1; cdr3_aa: CASKNWLGSYNEQFF; cdr3_nt: TGTGCCAGTAAAAATTGGTTGGGCTCCTACAATGAGCAGTTCTTC
v_call: TRBV5-5; d_call: TRBD1; clone_size: .; j_call: TRBJ2-2; cdr3_aa: CASSNGQGWPGELFF; cdr3_nt: TGTGCCAGCAGCAACGGACAGGGTTGGCCCGGGGAGCTGTTTTTT
v_call: TRBV27; d_call: .; clone_size: .; j_call: TRBJ2-7; cdr3_aa: CASSTGSYEQYF; cdr3_nt: TGTGCCAGCAGCACAGGTTCCTACGAGCAGTACTTC
v_call: TRBV28; d_call: TRBD2; clone_size: .; j_call: TRBJ2-2; cdr3_aa: CASSTPGGLGLGELFF; cdr3_nt: TGTGCCAGCAGCACCCCGGGAGGACTAGGACTGGGGGAGCTGTTTTTT